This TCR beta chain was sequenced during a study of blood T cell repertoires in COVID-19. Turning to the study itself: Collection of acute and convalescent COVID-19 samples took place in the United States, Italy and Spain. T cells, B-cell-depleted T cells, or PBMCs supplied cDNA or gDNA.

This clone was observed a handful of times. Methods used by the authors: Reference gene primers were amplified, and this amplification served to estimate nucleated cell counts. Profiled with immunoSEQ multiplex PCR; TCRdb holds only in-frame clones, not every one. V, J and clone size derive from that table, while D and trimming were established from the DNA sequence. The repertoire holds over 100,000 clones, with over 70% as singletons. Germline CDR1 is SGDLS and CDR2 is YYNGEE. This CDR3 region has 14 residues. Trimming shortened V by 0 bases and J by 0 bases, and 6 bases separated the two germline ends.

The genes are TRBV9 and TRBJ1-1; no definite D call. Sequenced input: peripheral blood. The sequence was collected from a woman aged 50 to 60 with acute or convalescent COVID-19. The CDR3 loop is CASSVGTVNTEAFF. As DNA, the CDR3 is TGTGCCAGCAGCGTAGGAACGGTGAACACTGAAGCTTTCTTT.